This T cell receptor beta chain was captured in a study of T cells in Graves' hyperthyroidism and ophthalmopathy. Study results and limitations: Also found in blood were most expanded thyroid clonotypes above 0.001.

This clonotype was seen more than once but under ten times. Its antigen is currently unknown. There are 20 residues in the CDR3. Per germline, CDR1 MNHNS and CDR2 SASEGT. After removal of 6 bases from V and 0 bases from J, the junction contained 15 bases not matched to a gene. The source material, RNA transcripts, was used to amplify TCR beta CDR3 regions. With the HTBI primer set, the TCR CDR3 went through a first round of RT-PCR. TCRdb fed the multiplex PCR reads into MiXCR, producing one record per CDR3 protein. The top ten clones hold less than 40% of a sample with about 300,000 distinct CDR3 sequences, roughly 19% of them seen once.

J is TRBJ2-1 and V is TRBV6-1; 12 nucleotides line up with TRBD2. The sample comprised blood. The TCR sequence derives from a man in his fifties with Graves' ophthalmopathy. The CDR3 DNA follows: TGTGCCAGCAGCTCGGACGAGACTAGCGGGAGAGAATACTCCTACAATGAGCAGTTCTTC. Translated, it gives CASSSDETSGREYSYNEQFF.